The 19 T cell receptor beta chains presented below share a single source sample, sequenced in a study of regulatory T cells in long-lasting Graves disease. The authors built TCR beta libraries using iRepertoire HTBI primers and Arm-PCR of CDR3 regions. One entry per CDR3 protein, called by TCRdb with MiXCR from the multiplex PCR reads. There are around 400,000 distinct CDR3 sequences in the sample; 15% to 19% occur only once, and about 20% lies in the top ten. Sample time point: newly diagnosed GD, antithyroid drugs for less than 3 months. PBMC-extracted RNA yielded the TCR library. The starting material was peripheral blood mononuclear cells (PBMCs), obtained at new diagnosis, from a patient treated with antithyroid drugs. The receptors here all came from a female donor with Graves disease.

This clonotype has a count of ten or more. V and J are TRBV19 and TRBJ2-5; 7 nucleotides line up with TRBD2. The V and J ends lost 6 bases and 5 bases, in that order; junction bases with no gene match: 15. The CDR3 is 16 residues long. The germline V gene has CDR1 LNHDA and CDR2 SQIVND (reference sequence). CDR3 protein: CASSHRPTSTDETQYF. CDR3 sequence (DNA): TGTGCCAGTAGCCATAGGCCGACTAGCACGGACGAGACCCAGTACTTC.

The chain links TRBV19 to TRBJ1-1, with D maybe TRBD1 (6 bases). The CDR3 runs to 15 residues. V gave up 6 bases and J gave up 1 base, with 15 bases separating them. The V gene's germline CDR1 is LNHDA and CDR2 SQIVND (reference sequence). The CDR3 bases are TGTGCCAGTAGCGACAACTACAGGGAGAACACTGAAGCTTTCTTT. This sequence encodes CASSDNYRENTEAFF.

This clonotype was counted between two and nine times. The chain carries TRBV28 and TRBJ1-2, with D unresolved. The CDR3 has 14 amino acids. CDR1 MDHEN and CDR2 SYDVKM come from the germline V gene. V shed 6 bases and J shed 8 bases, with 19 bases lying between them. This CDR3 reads CASSLPLVYRGYTF. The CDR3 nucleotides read TGTGCCAGCAGCCTCCCTCTGGTGTACCGGGGCTACACCTTC.

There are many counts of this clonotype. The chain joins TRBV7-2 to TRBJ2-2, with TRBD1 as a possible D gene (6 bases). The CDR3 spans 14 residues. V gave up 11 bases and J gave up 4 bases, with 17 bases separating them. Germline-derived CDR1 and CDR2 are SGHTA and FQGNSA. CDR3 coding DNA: TGTGCCGGTTCTACAGGGAGCGTCACCGGGGAGCTGTTTTTT. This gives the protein CAGSTGSVTGELFF.

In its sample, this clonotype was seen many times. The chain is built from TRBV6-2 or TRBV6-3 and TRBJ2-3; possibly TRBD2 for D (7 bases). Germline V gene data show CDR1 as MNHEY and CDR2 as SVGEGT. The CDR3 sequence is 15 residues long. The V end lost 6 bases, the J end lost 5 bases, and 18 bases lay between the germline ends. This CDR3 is CASRSRGAGVDTQYF. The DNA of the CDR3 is TGTGCCAGCAGGTCTCGGGGGGCCGGGGTAGATACGCAGTATTTT.

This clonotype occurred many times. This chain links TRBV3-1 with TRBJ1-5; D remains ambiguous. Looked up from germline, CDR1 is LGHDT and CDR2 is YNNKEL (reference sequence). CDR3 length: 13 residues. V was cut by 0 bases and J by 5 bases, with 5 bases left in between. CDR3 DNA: TGTGCCAGCAGCCAAGATGGTTATCAGCCCCAGCATTTT. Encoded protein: CASSQDGYQPQHF.

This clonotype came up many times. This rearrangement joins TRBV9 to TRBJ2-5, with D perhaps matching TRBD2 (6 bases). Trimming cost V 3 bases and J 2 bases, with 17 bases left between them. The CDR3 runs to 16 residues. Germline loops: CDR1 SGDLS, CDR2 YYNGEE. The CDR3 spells CASSAHAGQNQETQYF. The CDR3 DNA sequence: TGTGCCAGCAGCGCCCACGCGGGGCAGAATCAAGAGACCCAGTACTTC.

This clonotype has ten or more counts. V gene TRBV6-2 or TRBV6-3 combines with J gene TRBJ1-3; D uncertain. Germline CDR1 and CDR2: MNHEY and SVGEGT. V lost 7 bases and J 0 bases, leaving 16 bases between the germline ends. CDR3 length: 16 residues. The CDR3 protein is CASKEWAAVSGNTIYF. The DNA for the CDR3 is TGTGCCAGCAAAGAATGGGCAGCAGTCTCTGGAAACACCATATATTTT.

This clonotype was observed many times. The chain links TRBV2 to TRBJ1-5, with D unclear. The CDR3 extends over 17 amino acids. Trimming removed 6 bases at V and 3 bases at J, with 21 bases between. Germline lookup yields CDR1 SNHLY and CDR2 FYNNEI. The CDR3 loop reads CASSALWMDQNNQPQHF. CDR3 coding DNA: TGTGCCAGCAGCGCCCTCTGGATGGACCAGAACAATCAGCCCCAGCATTTT.

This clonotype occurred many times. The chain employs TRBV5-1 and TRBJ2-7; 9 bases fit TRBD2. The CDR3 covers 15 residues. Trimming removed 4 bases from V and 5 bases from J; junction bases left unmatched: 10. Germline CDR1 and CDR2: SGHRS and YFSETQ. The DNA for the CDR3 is TGCGCCAGCAGCCTGGAAGTTAGCGGGAGCAACGAGCAGTACTTC. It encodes CASSLEVSGSNEQYF.

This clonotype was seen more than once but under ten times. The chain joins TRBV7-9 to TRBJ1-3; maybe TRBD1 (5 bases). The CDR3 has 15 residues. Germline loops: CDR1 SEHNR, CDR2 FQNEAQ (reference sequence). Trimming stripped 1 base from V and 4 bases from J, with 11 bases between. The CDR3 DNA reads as TGTGCCAGCAGCTTAGACAAGGGGCGAGGAAACACCATATATTTT. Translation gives CASSLDKGRGNTIYF.

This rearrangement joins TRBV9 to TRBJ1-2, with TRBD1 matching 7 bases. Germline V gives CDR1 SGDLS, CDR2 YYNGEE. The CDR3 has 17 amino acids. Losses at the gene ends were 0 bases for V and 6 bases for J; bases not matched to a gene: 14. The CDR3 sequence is CASSVGLLGQQGDGYTF. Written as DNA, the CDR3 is TGTGCCAGCAGCGTAGGACTTTTGGGACAGCAAGGGGATGGCTACACCTTC.

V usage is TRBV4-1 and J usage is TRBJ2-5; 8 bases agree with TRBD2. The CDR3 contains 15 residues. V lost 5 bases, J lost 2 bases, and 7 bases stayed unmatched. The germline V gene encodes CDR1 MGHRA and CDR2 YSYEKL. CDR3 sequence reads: CASSASGGEQETQYF. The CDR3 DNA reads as TGCGCCAGCAGCGCGAGCGGGGGTGAACAAGAGACCCAGTACTTC.

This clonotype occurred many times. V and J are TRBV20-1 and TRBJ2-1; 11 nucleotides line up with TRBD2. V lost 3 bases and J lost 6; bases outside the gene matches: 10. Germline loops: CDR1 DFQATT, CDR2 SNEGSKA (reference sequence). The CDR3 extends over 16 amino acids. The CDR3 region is CSASKGSGREGNEQFF. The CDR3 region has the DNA TGCAGTGCTAGCAAGGGTAGCGGGAGGGAGGGCAATGAGCAGTTCTTC.

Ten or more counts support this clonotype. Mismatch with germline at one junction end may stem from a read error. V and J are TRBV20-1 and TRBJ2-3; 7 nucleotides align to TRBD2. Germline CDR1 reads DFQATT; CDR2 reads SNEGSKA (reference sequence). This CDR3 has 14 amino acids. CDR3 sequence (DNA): TGCAGTGCTCCCCGACGAGCGGGGCGGGATACGCAGTACTTT. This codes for CSAPRRAGRDTQYF.

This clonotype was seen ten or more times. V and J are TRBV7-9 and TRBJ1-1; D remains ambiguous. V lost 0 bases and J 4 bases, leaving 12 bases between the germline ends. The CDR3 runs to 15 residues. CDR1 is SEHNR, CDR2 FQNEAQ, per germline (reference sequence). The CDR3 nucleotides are TGTGCCAGCAGCTTAGCCCCTGATGGAAGCACTGAAGCTTTCTTT. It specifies CASSLAPDGSTEAFF.

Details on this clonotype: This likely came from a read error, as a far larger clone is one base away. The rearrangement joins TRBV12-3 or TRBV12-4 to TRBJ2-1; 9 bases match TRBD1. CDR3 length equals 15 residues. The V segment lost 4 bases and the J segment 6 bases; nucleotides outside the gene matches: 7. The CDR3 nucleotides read TGTGCCAGCAGTTCTCCGGGACAGGGCTGCAATGAGCAGTTCTTC. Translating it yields CASSSPGQGCNEQFF.

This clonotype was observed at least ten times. The CDR3 bases are TGCAGCGTTGTCTCTAGCGGGAGGGAGTGGGGTACCGGGGAGCTGTTTTTT. This gives the protein CSVVSSGREWGTGELFF. This chain connects TRBV29-1 to TRBJ2-2; 12 bases line up with TRBD2. The CDR3 is made up of 17 amino acids. CDR1 is SQVTM, CDR2 ANQGSEA, per germline. J lost 5 bases, V lost 4 bases, and 11 bases had no gene match.

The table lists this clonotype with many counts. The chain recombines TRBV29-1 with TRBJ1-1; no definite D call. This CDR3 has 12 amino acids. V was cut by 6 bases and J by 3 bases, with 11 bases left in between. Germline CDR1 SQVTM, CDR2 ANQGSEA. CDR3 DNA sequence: TGCAGCGTGATTGACGGCTACACTGAAGCTTTCTTT. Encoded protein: CSVIDGYTEAFF.